This T cell receptor (beta chain) emerged from a study of blood T cell repertoires in COVID-19. Everyone who took part was roughly 18 to 90 years old, and they came from 24 US areas. This table comes from immunoSEQ multiplex PCR, and its TCRdb copy is limited to in-frame clones, with some not included. Counted here are 150,000 to 200,000 clones, approximately 84% occurring once; the ten biggest clones make up 1% to 1.5%. The material sequenced was PBMCs or T cells enriched from blood (not recorded which). This clonotype was sampled from a human donor with acute COVID-19. The donor label of this sample is uncertain.

CDR3 region: CASSLEIATGTDTQYF. The CDR3 bases are TGTGCCAGCAGCTTAGAAATAGCGACGGGGACAGATACGCAGTATTTT. The chain carries TRBV11-2 and TRBJ2-3; D perhaps matches TRBD2 (5 bases). Trimming took off 0 bases at V and 3 bases at J, with 13 bases between the two ends. The CDR3 contains 16 residues. Germline CDR1 is SGHAT and CDR2 is FQNNGV.